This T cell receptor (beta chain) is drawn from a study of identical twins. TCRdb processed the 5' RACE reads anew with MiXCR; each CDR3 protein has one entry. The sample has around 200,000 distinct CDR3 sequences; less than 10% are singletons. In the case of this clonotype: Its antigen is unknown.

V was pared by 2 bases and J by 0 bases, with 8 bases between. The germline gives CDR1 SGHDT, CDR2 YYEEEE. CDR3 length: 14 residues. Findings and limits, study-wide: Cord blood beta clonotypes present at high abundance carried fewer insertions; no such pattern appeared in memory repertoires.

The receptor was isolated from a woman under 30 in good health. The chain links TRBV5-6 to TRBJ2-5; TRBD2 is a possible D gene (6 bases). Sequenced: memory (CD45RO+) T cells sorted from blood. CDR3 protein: CASSFRTNQETQYF. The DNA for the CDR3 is TGTGCCAGCAGCTTTAGGACTAACCAAGAGACCCAGTACTTC.